This T cell receptor beta chain was identified in a study of CD8+CD57+ T cells in acquired aplastic anemia. Ten or more counts support this clonotype. Germline V gene sequence: CDR1 KGHDR, CDR2 SFDVKD. The V and J ends lost 11 bases and 6 bases, in that order; junction bases with no gene match: 9. The CDR3 contains 14 residues. The sequenced patients had an expansion of CD8+CD57+ cells seen by flow cytometry. Blood was sampled before the patients had received any therapy. The use of genomic DNA as template underpinned the TCR beta VDJ and CDR3 profiling. Each CDR3 protein is one row after TCRdb ran MiXCR on the reads. The top ten hold approximately 8% of the sample, which has 200,000 to 300,000 distinct CDR3 sequences, 45% to 50% seen once.

Sequenced: sorted CD4+, CD8+, or CD8+CD57+ T cells (not recorded which) from PBMCs. The receptor was derived from a human donor with aplastic anemia. The gene calls are TRBV24-1 and TRBJ2-1; 10 nucleotides align to TRBD2. For the CDR3, the DNA is TGTGCCAAGGCTCCGGGACTAGCGTGCAATGAGCAGTTCTTC. This codes for CAKAPGLACNEQFF.